The 15 T cell receptor beta chains below all came from one sample that was sequenced in a study of blood T cell repertoires in COVID-19. Data came from immunoSEQ multiplex PCR; TCRdb stores just in-frame clones and leaves some out. In the table there are some 210,000 clones, more than 75% of which are singletons. The sequenced sample was peripheral blood. These receptors were obtained from a woman between 40 and 55 years old with acute or convalescent COVID-19.

The rearrangement links TRBV2 to TRBJ2-3; D not certain. Germline assignment: CDR1 SNHLY and CDR2 FYNNEI. The CDR3 contains 11 residues. The germline V and J ends were trimmed by 6 bases and 8 bases, with 9 bases remaining between them. As DNA, the CDR3 is TGTGCCAGCAGGGAGCAACCTACGCAGTATTTT. Its translation is CASREQPTQYF.

V and J are TRBV3-1 (or the pseudogene TRBV3-2) and TRBJ2-3; the match to TRBD2 covers 9 bases. This CDR3 is built from 16 residues. Germline V gene data show CDR1 as LGHDT and CDR2 as YNNKEL (reference sequence). J was trimmed by 3 bases and V by 2 bases; bases with no gene match: 6. CDR3 bases: TGTGCCAGCAGCCAAAGGCTAGCGGGGAGTACAGATACGCAGTATTTT. It is translated as CASSQRLAGSTDTQYF.

This chain uses TRBV2 with TRBJ2-7, with TRBD1 identical over 8 bases. CDR1 and CDR2 from the germline V gene are SNHLY and FYNNEI. Trimming removed 6 bases from V and 7 bases from J; junction bases left unmatched: 14. The CDR3 runs to 15 residues. CDR3 sequence: CASRVEGQVIGEQYF. CDR3 nucleotide sequence: TGTGCCAGCAGGGTCGAGGGACAGGTGATAGGGGAGCAGTACTTC.

V gene TRBV3-1 (or the pseudogene TRBV3-2) combines with J gene TRBJ1-2, with D perhaps matching TRBD1 (6 bases). The CDR3 covers 16 residues. Germline CDR1 and CDR2: LGHDT and YNNKEL (reference sequence). Trimming left V 2 bases short and J 4 bases short, with 17 bases between. Here the CDR3 reads CASSQRVDLGGYGYTF. The DNA for the CDR3 is TGTGCCAGCAGCCAACGGGTGGACCTAGGGGGCTATGGCTACACCTTC.

This clone was detected many times. CDR3 bases: TGTGCCAGCAGTTCACCGGGACTAGGAAAGTACGAGCAGTACTTC. It specifies CASSSPGLGKYEQYF. The genes are TRBV6-2 or TRBV6-3 and TRBJ2-7, with 8 bases that match TRBD2. The J segment lost 4 bases and the V segment lost 4 bases, leaving 9 bases of the junction unmatched. The V gene's germline CDR1 is MNHEY and CDR2 SVGEGT. This CDR3 comprises 15 residues.

The chain couples TRBV7-2 to TRBJ1-2, with a weak D call TRBD1 (6 bases). Per germline, CDR1 SGHTA and CDR2 FQGNSA. The CDR3 length is 13 residues. The ends were cut back, 1 base at V and 8 bases at J, with 11 bases in the middle. The CDR3 region has the DNA TGTGCCAGCAGCTTAGGGACAGACGGGGGCTACACCTTC. It is translated as CASSLGTDGGYTF. The complete variable domain, with remaining parts taken from reference TRBV7-2 and TRBJ1-2, reads GAGVSQSPSNKVTEKGKDVELRCDPISGHTALYWYRQSLGQGLEFLIYFQGNSAPDKSGLPSDRFSAERTGGSVSTLTIQRTQQEDSAVYLCASSLGTDGGYTFGSGTRLTVV.

The count of this clone is one. V and J are TRBV6-5 and TRBJ2-3, with 7 positions matching TRBD1. The CDR3 covers 15 residues. V dropped 5 bases and J dropped 2; count of bases not matched to a gene: 7. Germline assignment: CDR1 MNHEY and CDR2 SVGAGI. In nucleotides, the CDR3 is TGTGCCAGCAGTCCCGGACAGGTTTCCACAGATACGCAGTATTTT. Its translation: CASSPGQVSTDTQYF.

This clone was detected only a few times. V gene TRBV30 combines with J gene TRBJ2-1; 7 nucleotides align to TRBD2. CDR1 and CDR2 from the germline V gene are GTSNPN and SVGIG (reference sequence). With V trimmed by 0 bases and J by 6 bases, 17 bases remained unmatched. The CDR3 has 18 amino acids. CDR3 nucleotides: TGTGCCTGGAGTGTACCCCAGTTGACGGGGAGGGCCGCCAATGAGCAGTTCTTC. Translation gives CAWSVPQLTGRAANEQFF.

The rearrangement joins TRBV12-3 or TRBV12-4 to TRBJ2-3, with D unresolved. The CDR3 is 11 residues long. V gave up 7 bases and J gave up 6 bases, with 8 bases separating them. CDR3 DNA: TGTGCCAGCACCTTTCTGGATACGCAGTATTTT. Translation: CASTFLDTQYF.

This clone occurred a few times. The chain recombines TRBV5-1 with TRBJ2-1, with TRBD2 identical over 7 bases. With V trimmed by 1 base and J by 10 bases, 8 bases remained unmatched. The CDR3 totals 14 residues. Germline lookup yields CDR1 SGHRS and CDR2 YFSETQ. The CDR3 nucleotides read TGCGCCAGCAGCTTGATTGCGGGAGAGGTAGAGCAGTTCTTC. It specifies CASSLIAGEVEQFF.

J is TRBJ1-4 and V is TRBV27; weak D call: TRBD1 (6 bases). CDR1 is MNHEY, CDR2 SMNVEV, per germline (reference sequence). There are 16 residues in the CDR3. V was cut by 2 bases and J by 1 base, with 11 bases left in between. Here the CDR3 DNA reads TGTGCCAGCAGTTTACGGGGGGCGCTAACTAATGAAAAACTGTTTTTT. It yields the protein CASSLRGALTNEKLFF.

This clone was recorded a few times. The CDR3 here is CASSSPPRGTEDTQYF. The CDR3 nucleotides are TGTGCCAGCAGCTCTCCTCCCCGGGGAACGGAGGATACGCAGTATTTT. The rearrangement joins TRBV6-6 to TRBJ2-3, with a tentative D call TRBD2 (5 bases). The CDR3 spans 16 residues. Per germline, CDR1 MNHNY and CDR2 SVGAGI (reference sequence). Trimming removed 6 bases from V and 6 bases from J, with 22 bases in between.

This chain connects TRBV9 to TRBJ1-1; D remains unclear. Germline assignment: CDR1 SGDLS and CDR2 YYNGEE. V was clipped by 1 base and J by 1 base, with 8 bases between them. The CDR3 spans 14 residues. CDR3 sequence reads: CASSVTTGNTEAFF. The CDR3 region has the DNA TGTGCCAGCAGCGTAACGACGGGGAACACTGAAGCTTTCTTT.

The chain combines TRBV27 with TRBJ2-7, with 9 bases matching TRBD2. Germline V lookup: CDR1 MNHEY, CDR2 SMNVEV (reference sequence). Losses at the gene ends were 5 bases for V and 0 bases for J; bases not matched to a gene: 11. The CDR3 extends over 17 amino acids. The CDR3 loop is CASSPRPGLAPSYEQYF. CDR3 nucleotides: TGTGCCAGCAGTCCCCGCCCCGGACTAGCGCCCTCCTACGAGCAGTACTTC.

This clone has just a few counts. CDR3 residues: CASSFGFRGGPYEQYF. CDR3 DNA sequence: TGCGCCAGCAGCTTCGGATTTAGGGGAGGACCCTACGAGCAGTACTTC. The genes are TRBV5-1 and TRBJ2-7; a weak D match, TRBD2 (6 bases). V lost 2 bases to trimming and J lost 2 bases, with 17 bases between them. The length of the CDR3 is 16 residues. Germline-derived CDR1 and CDR2 are SGHRS and YFSETQ. Variable domain in full (rest from reference TRBV5-1 and TRBJ2-7): KAGVTQTPRYLIKTRGQQVTLSCSPISGHRSVSWYQQTPGQGLQFLFEYFSETQRNKGNFPGRFSGRQFSNSRSEMNVSTLELGDSALYLCASSFGFRGGPYEQYFGPGTRLTVT.